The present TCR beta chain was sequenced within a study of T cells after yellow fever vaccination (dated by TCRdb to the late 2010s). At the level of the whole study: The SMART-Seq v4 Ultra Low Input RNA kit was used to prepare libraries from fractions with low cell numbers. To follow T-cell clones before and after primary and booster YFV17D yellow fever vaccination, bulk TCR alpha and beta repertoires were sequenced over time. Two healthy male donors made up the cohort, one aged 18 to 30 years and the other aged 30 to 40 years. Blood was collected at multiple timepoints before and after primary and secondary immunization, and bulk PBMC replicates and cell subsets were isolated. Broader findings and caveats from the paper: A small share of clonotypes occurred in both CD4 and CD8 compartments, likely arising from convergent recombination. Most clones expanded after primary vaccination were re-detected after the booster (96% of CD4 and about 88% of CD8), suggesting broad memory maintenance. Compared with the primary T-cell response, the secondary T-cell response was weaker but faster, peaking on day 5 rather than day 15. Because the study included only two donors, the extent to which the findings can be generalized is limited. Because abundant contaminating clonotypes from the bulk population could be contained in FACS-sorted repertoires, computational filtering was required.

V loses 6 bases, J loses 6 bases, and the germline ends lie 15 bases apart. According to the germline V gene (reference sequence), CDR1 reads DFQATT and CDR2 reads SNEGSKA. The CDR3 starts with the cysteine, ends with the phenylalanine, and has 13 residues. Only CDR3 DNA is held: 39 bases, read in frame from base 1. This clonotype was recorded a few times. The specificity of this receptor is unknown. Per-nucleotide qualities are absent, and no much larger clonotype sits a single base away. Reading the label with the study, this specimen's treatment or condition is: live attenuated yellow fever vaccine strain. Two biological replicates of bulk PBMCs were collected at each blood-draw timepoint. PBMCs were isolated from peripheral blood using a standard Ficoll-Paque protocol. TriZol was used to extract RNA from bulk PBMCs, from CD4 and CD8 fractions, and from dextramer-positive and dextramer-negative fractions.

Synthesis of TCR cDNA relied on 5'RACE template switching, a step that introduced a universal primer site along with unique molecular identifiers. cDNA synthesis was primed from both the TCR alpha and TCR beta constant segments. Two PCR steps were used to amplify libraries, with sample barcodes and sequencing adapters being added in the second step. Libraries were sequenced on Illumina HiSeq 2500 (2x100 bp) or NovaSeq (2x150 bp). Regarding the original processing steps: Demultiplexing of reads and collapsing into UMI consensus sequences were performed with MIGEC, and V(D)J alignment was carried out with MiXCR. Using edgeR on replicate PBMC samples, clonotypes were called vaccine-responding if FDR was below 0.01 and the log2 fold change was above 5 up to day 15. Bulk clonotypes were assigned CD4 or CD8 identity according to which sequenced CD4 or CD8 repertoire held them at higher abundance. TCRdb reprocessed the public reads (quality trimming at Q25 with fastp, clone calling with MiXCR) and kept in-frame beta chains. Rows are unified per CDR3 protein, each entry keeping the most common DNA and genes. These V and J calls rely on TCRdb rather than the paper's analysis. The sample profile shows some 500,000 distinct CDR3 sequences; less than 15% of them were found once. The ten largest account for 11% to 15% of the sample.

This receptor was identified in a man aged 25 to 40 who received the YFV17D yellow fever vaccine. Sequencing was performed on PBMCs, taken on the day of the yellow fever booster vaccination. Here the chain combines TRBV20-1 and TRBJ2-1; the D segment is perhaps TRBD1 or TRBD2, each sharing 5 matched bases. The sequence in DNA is TGCAGTGCGTCGGGGCTCCGGGGCAATGAGCAGTTCTTC. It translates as CSASGLRGNEQFF.